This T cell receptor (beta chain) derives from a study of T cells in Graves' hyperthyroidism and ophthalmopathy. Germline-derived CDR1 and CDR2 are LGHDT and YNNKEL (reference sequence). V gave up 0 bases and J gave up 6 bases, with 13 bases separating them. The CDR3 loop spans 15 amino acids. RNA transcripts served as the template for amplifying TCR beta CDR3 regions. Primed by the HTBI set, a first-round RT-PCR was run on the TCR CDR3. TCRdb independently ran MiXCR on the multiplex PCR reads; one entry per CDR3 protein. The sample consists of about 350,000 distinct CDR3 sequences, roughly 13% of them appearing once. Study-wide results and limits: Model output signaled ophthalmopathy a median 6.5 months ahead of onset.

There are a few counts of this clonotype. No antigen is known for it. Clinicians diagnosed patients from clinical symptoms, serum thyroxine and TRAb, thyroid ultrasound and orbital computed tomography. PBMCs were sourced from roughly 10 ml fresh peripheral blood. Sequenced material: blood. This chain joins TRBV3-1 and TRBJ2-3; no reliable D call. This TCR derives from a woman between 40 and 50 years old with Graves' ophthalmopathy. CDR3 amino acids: CASSQERLVGDTQYF. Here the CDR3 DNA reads TGTGCCAGCAGCCAAGAGAGGCTAGTCGGGGATACGCAGTATTTT.